This T cell receptor (beta chain) was obtained from a study of cytomegalovirus exposure and HLA in healthy donors. General study points: Certain sequence variants were highly shared and formed a cluster, and this cluster was likely a sequencing artifact. Rates of TCR association differed by HLA locus in a later analysis, with DRB1 highest and HLA-C lowest.

Germline CDR1 is SGHKS and CDR2 is YYEKEE (reference sequence). V dropped 6 bases and J dropped 7 bases, with 11 bases sitting between them. There are 11 residues in the CDR3. The PCR employed 60 Vbeta primers together with 13 Jbeta primers. The protocol was immunoSEQ multiplex PCR, while the TCRdb copy is restricted to in-frame clones and leaves out a portion. The profile shows 150,000 to 180,000 clones, around 72% of them singletons. Notes on this clone: Its antigen is unknown.

Healthy bone marrow donors formed the donor group. The chain links TRBV5-5 to TRBJ2-7; D uncertain. The sample comprised PBMCs. The TCR was taken from a man aged 18 to 30 in good health and CMV-seronegative. The CDR3 reads CASMRISEQYF. DNA of the CDR3: TGTGCCAGCATGAGGATTTCAGAGCAGTACTTC.